This entry describes one T cell receptor (beta chain). Profiled with immunoSEQ multiplex PCR; TCRdb holds only in-frame clones, not every one. The table shows some 40,000 clones, with 94% occurring only once. These data belong to a study of T cell changes during pregnancy in multiple sclerosis. The V end lost 6 bases, the J end lost 6 bases, and 19 bases lay between the germline ends. This CDR3 region has 15 residues. Germline V gene lookup returns CDR1 SNHLY and CDR2 FYNNEI. The TCR comes from a female donor with multiple sclerosis, enrolled in a pregnancy study. The chain recombines TRBV2 with TRBJ2-3; D is perhaps TRBD2 (6 bases). The sample in question was CD4+ T cells from peripheral blood mononuclear cells, obtained in the second trimester of pregnancy. The CDR3 sequence is CASRAGTSRWDTQYF. For the CDR3, the DNA is TGTGCCAGCAGAGCAGGGACTTCCCGCTGGGATACGCAGTATTTT.